These 20 T cell receptor beta chains were all obtained from the same sample, sequenced in a study of shared T cell receptors in the human thymus. Profiled with immunoSEQ multiplex PCR; TCRdb holds only in-frame clones, not every one. Counted here are 700,000 or so clones, approximately 83% occurring once; the ten biggest clones make up roughly 0.01%. These data are also associated with another study on human thymus T cells.

What was sequenced was thymocytes. These TCRs come from a girl under two years old with a congenital heart defect.

The chain recombines TRBV6-5 with TRBJ2-1; 8 nucleotides agree with TRBD2. Unmatched junction bases numbered 4, after V lost 5 bases and J lost 1 base. CDR3 length: 15 residues. Germline V gene sequence: CDR1 MNHEY, CDR2 SVGAGI. The CDR3 protein is CASSRGGGSYNEQFF. The CDR3 region has the DNA TGTGCCAGCAGTCGGGGGGGCGGGTCCTACAATGAGCAGTTCTTC.

CDR3 region: CASSAPPGQGTYGYTF. CDR3 sequence (DNA): TGTGCCAGCAGTGCCCCCCCGGGACAGGGAACCTATGGCTACACCTTC. This sequence joins TRBV28 and TRBJ1-2; the match to TRBD1 covers 9 bases. The CDR3 loop spans 16 amino acids. CDR1 MDHEN and CDR2 SYDVKM come from the germline V gene. The V segment lost 5 bases and the J segment 4 bases; nucleotides outside the gene matches: 11.

V is TRBV28 and J is TRBJ1-2; a weak D match, TRBD1 (5 bases). Germline V CDR1 and CDR2: MDHEN, SYDVKM. The CDR3 totals 15 residues. Trimming cost V 5 bases and J 0 bases, with 13 bases left between them. The CDR3 protein is CASSTHRSTNYGYTF. The DNA of the CDR3 is TGTGCCAGCAGTACACACAGGAGTACTAACTATGGCTACACCTTC.

The chain links TRBV6-1 to TRBJ1-6, with TRBD1 identical over 7 bases. Germline V gene data show CDR1 as MNHNS and CDR2 as SASEGT. The CDR3 runs to 14 residues. J was trimmed by 7 bases and V by 7 bases; bases with no gene match: 7. This CDR3 reads CASINRDRNSPLHF. CDR3 DNA: TGTGCCAGCATCAACCGGGACAGAAATTCACCCCTCCACTTT.

The gene calls are TRBV27 and TRBJ1-2; possible D gene TRBD1, 6 bases. With 5 bases removed from V and 0 bases from J, the gap between germline ends came to 13 bases. The CDR3 is 15 residues long. CDR1 and CDR2 from the germline V gene are MNHEY and SMNVEV (reference sequence). The CDR3 DNA reads as TGTGCCAGCAGTAAACAGGGACCAGCTAACTATGGCTACACCTTC. Its translation is CASSKQGPANYGYTF.

The chain uses TRBV7-8 and TRBJ1-4; 7 positions agree with TRBD1. Germline-derived CDR1 and CDR2 are SGHVS and FQNEAQ. After removal of 5 bases from V and 6 bases from J, the junction contained 9 bases not matched to a gene. The CDR3 covers 15 residues. The CDR3 sequence: CASSIDRDLDEKLFF. For the CDR3, the DNA is TGTGCCAGCAGCATAGACAGGGATCTTGATGAAAAACTGTTTTTT.

V is TRBV10-3 and J is TRBJ2-7, with D possibly TRBD2 on 6 matching bases. The germline V gene has CDR1 ENHRY and CDR2 SYGVKD. The CDR3 consists of 13 residues. V shed 8 bases and J shed 1 base, with 12 bases lying between them. Here the CDR3 reads CAISRGESYEQYF. The CDR3 DNA reads TGTGCCATCTCGCGGGGAGAGTCCTACGAGCAGTACTTC.

This chain connects TRBV27 to TRBJ2-2; 7 nucleotides line up with TRBD2. Germline assignment: CDR1 MNHEY and CDR2 SMNVEV (reference sequence). Trimming took 3 bases from V and 2 from J; bases not matched to a gene: 6. CDR3 length: 16 residues. CDR3 sequence reads: CASSFFGGRNTGELFF. CDR3 DNA sequence: TGTGCCAGCAGTTTCTTCGGCGGGAGAAACACCGGGGAGCTGTTTTTT.

Regarding this clone: One junction end does not reproduce the germline sequence, and a read error may be involved. The chain combines TRBV5-1 with TRBJ2-3; 10 bases align to TRBD1. Germline values: CDR1 SGHRS, CDR2 YFSETQ. The CDR3 has 13 residues. The CDR3 is CASRLRDRGIRAF. The CDR3 DNA sequence: TGCGCCAGCAGACTCCGGGACAGGGGAATTAGGGCTTTT. Together with reference TRBV5-1 and TRBJ2-3, the CDR3 gives the full variable domain: KAGVTQTPRYLIKTRGQQVTLSCSPISGHRSVSWYQQTPGQGLQFLFEYFSETQRNKGNFPGRFSGRQFSNSRSEMNVSTLELGDSALYLCASRLRDRGIRAFGPGTRLTVL.

This clone showed up just a few times. V usage is TRBV5-8 and J usage is TRBJ1-5; no reliable D call. The CDR3 totals 16 residues. V gave up 0 bases and J gave up 0 bases, with 10 bases separating them. Germline CDR1 reads SGHTS; CDR2 reads YDEGEE. The DNA for the CDR3 is TGTGCCAGCAGCTTGGATCCAGGTCTTAGCAATCAGCCCCAGCATTTT. Translation: CASSLDPGLSNQPQHF.

This clone was counted between two and nine times. The rearrangement links TRBV5-6 to TRBJ1-3; TRBD1 matches at 7 bases. J lost 0 bases, V lost 2 bases, and 5 bases had no gene match. Looked up from germline, CDR1 is SGHDT and CDR2 is YYEEEE. The CDR3 spans 16 residues. CDR3 DNA: TGTGCCAGCAGCTTTCCGGGGACAGCCTCTGGAAACACCATATATTTT. It codes for CASSFPGTASGNTIYF.

A few counts support this clone. The chain links TRBV11-2 to TRBJ1-1; D is uncertain. CDR1 SGHAT and CDR2 FQNNGV come from the germline V gene. V was clipped by 1 base and J by 1 base, with 10 bases between them. This CDR3 is built from 15 residues. DNA of the CDR3: TGTGCCAGCAGCTTAGCGGAGCTCCCGAACACTGAAGCTTTCTTT. Amino acids: CASSLAELPNTEAFF.

The genes are TRBV4-1 and TRBJ1-3; TRBD1 is a possible D gene (5 bases). Trimming removed 3 bases at V and 0 bases at J, with 9 bases between. CDR3 length: 15 amino acids. Germline V gene sequence: CDR1 MGHRA, CDR2 YSYEKL. The CDR3 nucleotides read TGCGCCAGCAGCCACGCCGGACACTCTGGAAACACCATATATTTT. It encodes CASSHAGHSGNTIYF.

The chain has TRBV28 and TRBJ2-7; D perhaps matches TRBD2 (6 bases). Germline V gives CDR1 MDHEN, CDR2 SYDVKM. V lost 2 bases to trimming and J lost 6 bases, with 20 bases between them. The CDR3 spans 16 residues. CDR3 sequence (DNA): TGTGCCAGCAGTTTACCCCCTGGGAGGAGGGTTTGCGAGCAGTACTTC. The encoded protein is CASSLPPGRRVCEQYF.

V usage is TRBV6-1 and J usage is TRBJ2-7; 9 positions agree with TRBD1. V dropped 0 bases and J dropped 4; count of bases not matched to a gene: 7. Per germline, CDR1 MNHNS and CDR2 SASEGT. The CDR3 has 16 amino acids. CDR3 coding DNA: TGTGCCAGCAGTGAAGCTCACGGGACAGGGTGGTACGAGCAGTACTTC. Translating it yields CASSEAHGTGWYEQYF.

V and J are TRBV11-2 and TRBJ2-2, with 8 bases lining up with TRBD2. The CDR3 length is 17 residues. V lost 0 bases and J lost 0; bases outside the gene matches: 3. Germline V lookup: CDR1 SGHAT, CDR2 FQNNGV. This chain's CDR3 is CASSLDSGGTNTGELFF. In DNA, the CDR3 is TGTGCCAGCAGCTTAGATTCGGGGGGGACGAACACCGGGGAGCTGTTTTTT.

V and J are TRBV7-2 and TRBJ2-1, with 7 bases matching TRBD1. Trimming removed 0 bases from V and 4 bases from J; junction bases left unmatched: 12. The germline CDR1 and CDR2 sequences are SGHTA and FQGNSA. CDR3 size: 18 residues. CDR3 sequence reads: CASSLAPTPGQRYNEQFF. In nucleotides, the CDR3 is TGTGCCAGCAGCTTAGCGCCTACACCGGGACAGAGATACAATGAGCAGTTCTTC.

In DNA, the CDR3 is TGTGCCAGCAGCTTGTCGGTAGGGGCTAACACTGAAGCTTTCTTT. Protein: CASSLSVGANTEAFF. The chain joins TRBV5-5 to TRBJ1-1; TRBD1 might be the D (5 bases). Germline V gives CDR1 SGHKS, CDR2 YYEKEE (reference sequence). Trimming stripped 1 base from V and 2 bases from J, with 12 bases between. CDR3 length equals 15 residues.

A few counts support this clone. This CDR3 reads CASSQEGRGNTEAFF. Written as DNA, the CDR3 is TGCGCCAGCAGCCAAGAAGGCAGGGGAAACACTGAAGCTTTCTTT. The chain employs TRBV4-3 and TRBJ1-1; D is perhaps TRBD1 (6 bases). This CDR3 comprises 15 residues. Germline CDR1 is LGHNA and CDR2 is YSLEER. V shed 0 bases and J shed 2 bases, with 10 bases lying between them.

This clone was detected a few times. The V and J genes are TRBV19 and TRBJ1-1; TRBD1 matches at 9 bases. CDR1 and CDR2 (germline): LNHDA, SQIVND (reference sequence). The CDR3 covers 15 residues. V shed 1 base and J 5 bases; nucleotides not matched to a gene: 5. CDR3 in amino acids: CASSIGHRGRTEAFF. In DNA form, the CDR3 reads TGTGCCAGTAGTATAGGTCACAGGGGGCGTACTGAAGCTTTCTTT.